This TCR beta chain was sequenced in a study of T cell responses to AZD1222 COVID-19 vaccine. With regard to this clone: Its antigen is as yet unknown.

V dropped 4 bases and J dropped 0 bases, with 10 bases sitting between them. The CDR3 sequence is 15 residues long. Germline CDR1 reads LGHDT; CDR2 reads YNNKEL (reference sequence). Study findings and constraints: Dominant CD4 TCR responses targeted spike regions 160-218 and 743-854.

Some clones are missing from TCRdb's copy, which holds only in-frame ones; the method was immunoSEQ multiplex PCR. The data show roughly 93,000 clones, around 90% seen once. This chain links TRBV3-1 (or the pseudogene TRBV3-2) with TRBJ1-3, with TRBD1 as a possible D gene (5 bases). The TCR originated in an adult in good health. Sequencing used peripheral blood, obtained on day 0 of AZD1222 vaccination. The CDR3 nucleotides read TGTGCCAGCAGCCCACAGGTTTCCTCTGGAAACACCATATATTTT. It specifies CASSPQVSSGNTIYF.